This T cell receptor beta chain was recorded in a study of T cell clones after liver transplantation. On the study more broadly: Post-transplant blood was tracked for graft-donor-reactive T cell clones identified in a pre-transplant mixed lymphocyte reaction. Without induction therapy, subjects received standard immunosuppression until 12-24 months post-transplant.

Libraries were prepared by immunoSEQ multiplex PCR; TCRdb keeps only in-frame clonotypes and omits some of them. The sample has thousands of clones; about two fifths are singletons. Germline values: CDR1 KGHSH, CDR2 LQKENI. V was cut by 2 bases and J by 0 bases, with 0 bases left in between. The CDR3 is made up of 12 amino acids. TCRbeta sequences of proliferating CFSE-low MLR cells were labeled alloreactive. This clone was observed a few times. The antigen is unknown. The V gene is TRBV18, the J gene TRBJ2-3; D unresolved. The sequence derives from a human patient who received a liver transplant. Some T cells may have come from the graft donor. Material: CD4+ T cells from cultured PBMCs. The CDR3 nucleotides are TGTGCCAGCTCACCAAGCACAGATACGCAGTATTTT. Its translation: CASSPSTDTQYF. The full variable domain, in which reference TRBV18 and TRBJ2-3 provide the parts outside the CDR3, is NAGVMQNPRHLVRRRGQEARLRCSPMKGHSHVYWYRQLPEEGLKFMVYLQKENIIDESGMPKERFSAEFPKEGPSILRIQQVVRGDSAAYFCASSPSTDTQYFGPGTRLTVL.